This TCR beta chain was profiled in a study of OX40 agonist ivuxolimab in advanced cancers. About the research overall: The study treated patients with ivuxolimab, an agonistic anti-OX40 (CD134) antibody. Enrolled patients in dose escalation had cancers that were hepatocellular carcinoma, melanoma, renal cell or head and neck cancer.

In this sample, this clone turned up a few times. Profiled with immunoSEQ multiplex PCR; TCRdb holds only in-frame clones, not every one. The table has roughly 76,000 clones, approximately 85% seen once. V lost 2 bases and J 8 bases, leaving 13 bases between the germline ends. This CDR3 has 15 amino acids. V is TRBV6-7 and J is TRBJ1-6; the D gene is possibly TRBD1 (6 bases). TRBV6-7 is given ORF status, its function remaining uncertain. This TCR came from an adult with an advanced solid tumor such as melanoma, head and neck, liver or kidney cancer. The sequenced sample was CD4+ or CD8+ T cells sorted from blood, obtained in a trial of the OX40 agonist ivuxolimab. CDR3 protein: CASSYRGFVHSPLHF. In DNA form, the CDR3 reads TGTGCCAGCAGTTACAGGGGGTTCGTTCATTCACCCCTCCACTTT.